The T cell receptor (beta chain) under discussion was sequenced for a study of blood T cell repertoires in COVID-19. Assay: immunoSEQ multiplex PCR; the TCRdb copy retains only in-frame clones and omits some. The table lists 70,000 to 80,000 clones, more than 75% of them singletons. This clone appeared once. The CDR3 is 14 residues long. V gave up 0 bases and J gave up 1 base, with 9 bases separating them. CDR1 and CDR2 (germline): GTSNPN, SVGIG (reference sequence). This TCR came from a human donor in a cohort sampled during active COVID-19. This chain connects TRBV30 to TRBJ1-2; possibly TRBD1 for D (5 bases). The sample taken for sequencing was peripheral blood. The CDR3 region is CAWSVWGVNYGYTF. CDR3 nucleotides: TGTGCCTGGAGTGTATGGGGCGTTAACTATGGCTACACCTTC.